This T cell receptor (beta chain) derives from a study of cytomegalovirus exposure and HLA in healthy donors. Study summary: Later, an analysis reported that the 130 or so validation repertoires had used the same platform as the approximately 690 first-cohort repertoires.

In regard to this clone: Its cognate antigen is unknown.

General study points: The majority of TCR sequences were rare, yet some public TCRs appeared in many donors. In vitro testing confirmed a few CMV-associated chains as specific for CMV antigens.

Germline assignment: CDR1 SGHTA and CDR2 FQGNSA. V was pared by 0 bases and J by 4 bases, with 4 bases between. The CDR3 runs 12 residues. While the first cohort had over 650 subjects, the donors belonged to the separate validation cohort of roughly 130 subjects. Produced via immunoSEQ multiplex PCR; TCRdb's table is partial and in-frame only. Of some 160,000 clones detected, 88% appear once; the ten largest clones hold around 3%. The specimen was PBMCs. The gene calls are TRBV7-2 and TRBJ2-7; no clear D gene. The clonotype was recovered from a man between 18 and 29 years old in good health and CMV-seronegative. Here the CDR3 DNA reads TGTGCCAGCAGCTTAGCGCAGTACGAGCAGTACTTC. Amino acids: CASSLAQYEQYF.